This entry lists 10 T cell receptor beta chains sequenced from one sample in a study of human T cells and chemical hapten exposure. As to time point: patch test 1, 2 weeks after DPC sensitization. Treatment here: therapeutic diphenylcyclopropenone sensitization with weekly scalp DPC. In TCRdb, the RACE reads were re-called with MiXCR into one record per CDR3 protein. There are around 380,000 distinct CDR3 sequences in the sample; 4% to 5.5% occur only once, and 2% to 2.5% lies in the top ten. The sequencing used whole blood, collected in connection with sensitization to the hapten diphenylcyclopropenone (DPC). The receptors originated from a woman aged 45-60 years with alopecia areata. Some clones in this sample may be carry-over from other donors' samples.

The CDR3 sequence: CAITQGMRSPLHF. CDR3 in DNA: TGTGCCATCACCCAGGGGATGAGGTCACCCCTCCACTTT. This sequence joins TRBV10-3 and TRBJ1-6; the D gene is possibly TRBD1 (6 bases). Germline V gene sequence: CDR1 ENHRY, CDR2 SYGVKD. This CDR3 has 13 residues. The V gene lost 7 bases and the J gene lost 10 bases, with 14 bases spanning the gap.

This clonotype was recorded at least ten times. The chain carries TRBV7-9 and TRBJ2-1, with D tentatively TRBD2 (6 bases). The length of the CDR3 is 14 residues. CDR1 and CDR2 (germline): SEHNR, FQNEAQ (reference sequence). V dropped 0 bases and J dropped 5 bases, with 8 bases sitting between them. For the CDR3, the DNA is TGTGCCAGCAGCTTAGCCGTAGCGGACAATGAGCAGTTCTTC. This encodes CASSLAVADNEQFF.

This clonotype has at least ten counts. The chain carries TRBV6-5 and TRBJ1-1; the D is unclear. V was clipped by 2 bases and J by 6 bases, with 7 bases between them. CDR1 is MNHEY, CDR2 SVGAGI, per germline. The CDR3 sequence is 12 residues long. The DNA for the CDR3 is TGTGCCAGCAGTTACGAGGGAGCTGAAGCTTTCTTT. It is translated as CASSYEGAEAFF.

This clonotype has a count of ten or more. CDR3 sequence reads: CSARSPATTEAFF. CDR3 sequence (DNA): TGCAGTGCTAGATCACCGGCGACCACTGAAGCTTTCTTT. The chain recombines TRBV20-1 with TRBJ1-1; no reliable D call. Germline CDR1 is DFQATT and CDR2 is SNEGSKA (reference sequence). The CDR3 extends over 13 amino acids. Deletions cut 2 bases from V and 4 bases from J, with 11 bases between.

This chain connects TRBV5-1 to TRBJ2-5; tentatively, D is TRBD1 or TRBD2 (5 bases each). CDR3 size: 14 residues. CDR1 SGHRS and CDR2 YFSETQ come from the germline V gene. V lost 0 bases to trimming and J lost 5 bases, with 11 bases between them. CDR3 coding DNA: TGCGCCAGCAGCTTGGAGACGGGGCTCGAGACCCAGTACTTC. It translates to CASSLETGLETQYF.

This clonotype was counted many times. The chain couples TRBV28 to TRBJ2-1; D is undetermined. The CDR3 contains 13 residues. CDR1 and CDR2 from the germline V gene are MDHEN and SYDVKM. V gave up 10 bases and J gave up 0 bases, with 10 bases separating them. In nucleotides, the CDR3 is TGTGCCACGGCATTGGGCTCCTACAATGAGCAGTTCTTC. Translating it yields CATALGSYNEQFF.

This clonotype has a handful of counts. This rearrangement joins TRBV9 to TRBJ2-1; 8 bases align to TRBD2. Trimming removed 0 bases from V and 4 bases from J; junction bases left unmatched: 3. Per germline, CDR1 SGDLS and CDR2 YYNGEE. The CDR3 is 15 residues long. The CDR3 is CASSVAAGVYNEQFF. The CDR3 DNA follows: TGTGCCAGCAGCGTAGCAGCGGGGGTTTACAATGAGCAGTTCTTC.

This clonotype was seen more than once but under ten times. The chain combines TRBV27 with TRBJ2-1; no clear D gene. CDR1 MNHEY and CDR2 SMNVEV come from the germline V gene (reference sequence). This CDR3 spans 16 amino acids. V lost 7 bases and J 0 bases, leaving 16 bases between the germline ends. The CDR3 bases are TGTGCCAGCATCAACCCGGGCCCCGGCTCCTACAATGAGCAGTTCTTC. Amino acid sequence: CASINPGPGSYNEQFF.

In its sample, this clonotype was seen many times. The chain has TRBV5-4 and TRBJ1-5; D is undetermined. Trimming shortened V by 0 bases and J by 4 bases, and 8 bases separated the two germline ends. CDR1 and CDR2 (germline): SGHNT, YYREEE (reference sequence). This CDR3 is built from 14 residues. As DNA, the CDR3 is TGTGCCAGCAGCTTGGAGCCAGAGAATCAGCCCCAGCATTTT. This gives the protein CASSLEPENQPQHF.

This clonotype was recorded only once. The rearrangement joins TRBV5-4 to TRBJ1-1, with D unresolved. Trimming shortened V by 4 bases and J by 0 bases, and 13 bases separated the two germline ends. The CDR3 covers 15 residues. CDR1 SGHNT and CDR2 YYREEE come from the germline V gene (reference sequence). The CDR3: CASSPSAGMNTEAFF. The CDR3 nucleotides read TGTGCCAGCAGCCCCTCGGCGGGGATGAACACTGAAGCTTTCTTT.